These T cell receptor beta chains were read from a single sample in a study of Tregs in tolerant kidney transplant recipients. Clones were sequenced by immunoSEQ multiplex PCR, and TCRdb holds only the in-frame ones, with some missing. The repertoire has 95,000 or so clones, roughly 93% of them found once; the top ten carry around 1.5%. Source: CD4+ T cells from blood (PBMCs), taken 12 months after the transplant. The receptors were gathered from a human patient who received a combined kidney and bone marrow transplant. Part of the T cells may come from the graft donor. CDR3s include the opening cysteine and the closing phenylalanine or tryptophan. The D gene is left open where the match is weak. Clone sizes are given selectively: once, few, many, or a class where the clone is expanded.

D,V,J,size,DNA,CDR3
TRBD1,TRBV5-5,TRBJ2-7,NA,TGTGCCAGCAGCCCACGGGACAGGTGGCACGAGCAGTACTTC,CASSPRDRWHEQYF
NA,TRBV7-3,TRBJ2-2,NA,TGTGCCAGCAGCTTAAACCCCTCCTCGCGGGGGAACACCGGGGAGCTGTTTTTT,CASSLNPSSRGNTGELFF
NA,TRBV6-5,TRBJ2-2,NA,TGTGCCAGCAATGTTGCGGAGTCGACCGGGGAGCTGTTTTTT,CASNVAESTGELFF
NA,TRBV4-3,TRBJ1-6,NA,TGCGCCAGCAGCCAGGGTAACAGGGTGAATTCACCCCTCCACTTT,CASSQGNRVNSPLHF
NA,TRBV19,TRBJ2-7,NA,TGTGCCAGTAGTATCGGCAGGACTTTCTACGAGCAGTACTTC,CASSIGRTFYEQYF
NA,TRBV5-1,TRBJ2-5,NA,TGCGCCAGCAGCTTGGTTCTAGCGCCGTCAGAGACCCAGTACTTC,CASSLVLAPSETQYF
NA,TRBV4-2,TRBJ1-2,NA,TGTGCCAGCAGCCAGAGTTTGGGCGCTCGGGATGTATATGGCTACACCTTC,CASSQSLGARDVYGYTF
NA,TRBV7-2,TRBJ2-7,NA,TGTGCCAGCAGCCTAAGAGGCGAGCAGTACTTC,CASSLRGEQYF
TRBD2,TRBV2,TRBJ2-1,once,TGTGCCAGCAGTGAAAGGACTAGAAAGATCGATGAGCAGTTCTTC,CASSERTRKIDEQFF
TRBD1,TRBV7-2,TRBJ2-7,NA,TGTGCCAGCAGCAACCGGGACAGCTACGAGCAGTACTTC,CASSNRDSYEQYF
NA,TRBV5-1,TRBJ2-1,NA,TGCGCCAGCAGCCCACAGGTTGTCTACAATGAGCAGTTCTTC,CASSPQVVYNEQFF
TRBD2,TRBV18,TRBJ2-7,NA,TGTGCCAGCTCACCTCCAGGTGGCGGGAGGAACGGCGAGCAGTACTTC,CASSPPGGGRNGEQYF
NA,TRBV29-1,TRBJ2-1,once,TGCAGCGTTGATTACTCCTACAATGAGCAGTTCTTC,CSVDYSYNEQFF
NA,TRBV4-3,TRBJ2-7,NA,TGCGCCAGCAGCCTCGTCAGGGGCTACGAGCAGTACTTC,CASSLVRGYEQYF
TRBD1,TRBV10-3,TRBJ1-1,NA,TGTGCCATCGGGGCAGGGGGCGCGGTGGGCACTGAAGCTTTCTTT,CAIGAGGAVGTEAFF
TRBD2,TRBV5-4,TRBJ2-1,NA,TGTGCCAGCAGCCCCGTAGGAGCGGGGGGAATCGATGAGCAGTTCTTC,CASSPVGAGGIDEQFF
NA,TRBV20-1,TRBJ2-1,NA,TGCAGTGCGACCGAATGGAGTGAGCAGTTCTTC,CSATEWSEQFF
TRBD2,TRBV4-3,TRBJ2-5,once,TGCGCCAGCAGCCAAGTTGCTAGCGGGGGCGGGGAGACCCAGTACTTC,CASSQVASGGGETQYF
TRBD1,TRBV11-1,TRBJ2-4,NA,TGTGCCAGCAGTCGCGGGACAGGCAAAAACATTCAGTACTTC,CASSRGTGKNIQYF
NA,TRBV4-1,TRBJ2-1,NA,TGCGCCAGCAGCCAAGCTATGTACAATGAGCAGTTCTTC,CASSQAMYNEQFF
NA,TRBV30,TRBJ1-5,NA,TGTGCCTGGGGACAGAGGAGTAATCAGCCCCAGCATTTT,CAWGQRSNQPQHF
NA,TRBV5-1,TRBJ1-4,NA,TGCGCCAGCAGCTTGGCCAGCCTTGTTAGGGGGACTAATGAAAAACTGTTTTTT,CASSLASLVRGTNEKLFF
TRBD2,TRBV25-1,TRBJ2-7,NA,TGTGCCAGCAGTGTTCCAAGCGGGGACTACGAGCAGTACTTC,CASSVPSGDYEQYF
NA,TRBV27,TRBJ2-7,NA,TGTGCCAGCAGTCCCTTATTTGTATCCTACGAGCAGTACTTC,CASSPLFVSYEQYF
NA,TRBV27,TRBJ2-7,NA,TGTGCCAGCAGTTTCACAGGGACCTACGAGCAGTACTTC,CASSFTGTYEQYF
NA,TRBV11-3,TRBJ2-3,NA,TGTGCCAGCAGCTTAGGCCGGGGAACAGATACGCAGTATTTT,CASSLGRGTDTQYF
NA,TRBV7-2,TRBJ1-2,NA,TGTGCCAGCACCAACCGCGGAGGGTCCTATGGCTACACCTTC,CASTNRGGSYGYTF
TRBD2,TRBV27,TRBJ2-2,NA,TGTGCCAGCAGTTTAAGTAGCGGGGGGAACACCGGGGAGCTGTTTTTT,CASSLSSGGNTGELFF
TRBD2,TRBV9,TRBJ2-1,NA,TGTGCCAGCAGCGTTGAATTGGGACTAGCGAATGGCAATGAGCAGTTCTTC,CASSVELGLANGNEQFF
NA,TRBV27,TRBJ2-5,NA,TGTGCCAGCAAACAGGTCCTACAAGAGACCCAGTACTTC,CASKQVLQETQYF
TRBD1,TRBV11-3,TRBJ1-1,NA,TGTGCCAGCAGCTCGGGACAGGGGAAGAACACTGAAGCTTTCTTT,CASSSGQGKNTEAFF
TRBD1,TRBV6-5,TRBJ2-7,once,TGTGCCAGCAGTCGTCCGGGACAGGGGTCCTACGAGCAGTACTTC,CASSRPGQGSYEQYF
TRBD2,TRBV19,TRBJ2-2,NA,TGTGCCAGTAAACTAGCGGTGAACACCGGGGAGCTGTTTTTT,CASKLAVNTGELFF
NA,TRBV25-1,TRBJ1-5,NA,TGTGCCAGCCAGGGCGTTGGGGATCAGCCCCAGCATTTT,CASQGVGDQPQHF
NA,TRBV7-9,TRBJ1-2,NA,TGTGCCAGCAGCTTCGGACAGAAGACCTATGGCTACACCTTC,CASSFGQKTYGYTF
NA,TRBV6-4,TRBJ2-1,NA,TGTGCCAGCAGCAGGGGTCTGTTGAATGAGCAGTTCTTC,CASSRGLLNEQFF
TRBD1,TRBV9,TRBJ1-1,NA,TGTGCCAGCAGCTTCTCCCCGGACAGGGTGGCGGACACTGAAGCTTTCTTT,CASSFSPDRVADTEAFF
NA,TRBV18,TRBJ1-2,NA,TGTGCCAGCTCACCAGTCGCACTCAGCGACTATGGCTACACCTTC,CASSPVALSDYGYTF
NA,TRBV7-9,TRBJ1-4,NA,TGTGCCAGCAGCCCGGACAGCCCAACTAATGAAAAACTGTTTTTT,CASSPDSPTNEKLFF
TRBD2,TRBV7-9,TRBJ2-1,NA,TGTGCCAGCAGCTTACCTAGCGGGAGGGCCGACAATGAGCAGTTCTTC,CASSLPSGRADNEQFF
NA,TRBV7-2,TRBJ2-7,once,TGTGCCAGCAGCTTATCTTGGGGGGAGAGCTACGAGCAGTACTTC,CASSLSWGESYEQYF